This TCR beta chain was identified during a study of cytomegalovirus exposure and HLA in healthy donors. The CDR3 runs 15 residues. CDR1 and CDR2 (germline): MNHEY, SMNVEV (reference sequence). The germline V and J ends were trimmed by 5 bases and 0 bases, with 12 bases remaining between them. It was with 60 Vbeta and 13 Jbeta primers that the PCR ran. Measured with immunoSEQ multiplex PCR; TCRdb has only the in-frame clones, and not every one. The sample consists of 130,000 or so clones, roughly 80% of them appearing once. The J gene is TRBJ2-3, the V gene TRBV27, with TRBD1 as a possible D gene (6 bases). This clonotype was sampled from a female donor in good health and CMV-seronegative. Sequencing was performed on PBMCs. In DNA form, the CDR3 reads TGTGCCAGCAGTATCAGGGGTCAAAGCACAGATACGCAGTATTTT. This encodes CASSIRGQSTDTQYF.